Listed here is a single TCR beta chain. Its antigen is still unknown. This entry is derived from a study of cytomegalovirus exposure and HLA in healthy donors. Notes on the study in general: Rates of TCR association differed by HLA locus in a later analysis, with DRB1 highest and HLA-C lowest. In a later analysis, V- and J-gene trimming of beta chains associated with a DCLRE1C missense variant, replicated independently. A later analysis showed HLA-associated TCR beta chains outstripping equally common others in clonal expansion.

The ends lost 4 bases at V and 3 bases at J; junction bases unmatched: 9. The CDR3 spans 18 residues. CDR1 is SGDLS and CDR2 is YYNGEE in the germline V gene. Use of 60 Vbeta and 13 Jbeta primers characterized the PCR. Per the original data handling: There were 80 million or so unique TCR beta chains by a later count, and approximately 11 million of them were shared. Method: immunoSEQ multiplex PCR; TCRdb's copy keeps in-frame clones and lacks some. The V and J calls and the clone size are those of that table, but D and trimming were determined from the DNA. The sample carries under 150,000 clones, 75% to 90% recorded once.

Sequencing input: PBMCs. The sequence derives from a middle-aged woman in good health and CMV-seropositive. The rearrangement links TRBV9 to TRBJ2-3; TRBD2 aligns across 15 bases. CDR3 in amino acids: CASSPRTSGGARTDTQYF. DNA of the CDR3: TGTGCCAGCAGCCCCAGGACTAGCGGGGGGGCGAGGACAGATACGCAGTATTTT.